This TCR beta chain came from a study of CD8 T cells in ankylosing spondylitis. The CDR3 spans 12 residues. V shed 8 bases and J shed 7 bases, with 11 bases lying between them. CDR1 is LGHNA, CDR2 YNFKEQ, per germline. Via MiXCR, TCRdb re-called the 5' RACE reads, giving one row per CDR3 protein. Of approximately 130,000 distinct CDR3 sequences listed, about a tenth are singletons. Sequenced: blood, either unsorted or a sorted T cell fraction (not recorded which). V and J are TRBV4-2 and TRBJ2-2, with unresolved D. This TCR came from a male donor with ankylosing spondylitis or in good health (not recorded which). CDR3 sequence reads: CASRSRNGELFF. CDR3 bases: TGTGCCAGCCGCTCCCGTAACGGGGAGCTGTTTTTT.